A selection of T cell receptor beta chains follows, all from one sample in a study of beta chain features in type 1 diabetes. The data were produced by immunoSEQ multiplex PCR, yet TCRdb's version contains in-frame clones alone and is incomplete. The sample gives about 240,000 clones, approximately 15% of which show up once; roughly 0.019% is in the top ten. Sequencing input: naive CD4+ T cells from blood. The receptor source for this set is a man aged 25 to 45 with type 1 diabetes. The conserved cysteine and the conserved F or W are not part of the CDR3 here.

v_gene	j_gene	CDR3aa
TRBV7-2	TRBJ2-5	ASSAGVGETQY
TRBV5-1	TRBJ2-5	ASSSTTEKTQY
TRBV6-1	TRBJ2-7	ASRVGGGTPYEQY
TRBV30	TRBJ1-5	AWSVQGSQPQH
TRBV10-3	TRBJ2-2	AMRQEAPGELF
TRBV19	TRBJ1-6	ASSKVDSSYNSPLH
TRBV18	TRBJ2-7	ASSPALAGFYEQY
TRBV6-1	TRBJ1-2	ASSEALGGLNYGYT
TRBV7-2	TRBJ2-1	ASSLDQGPRKQF
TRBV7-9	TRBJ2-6	ASSAWRGGANVLT
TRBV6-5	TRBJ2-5	ASSTPGAETQY
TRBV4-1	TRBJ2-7	ASSQGSGASYEQY
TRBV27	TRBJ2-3	ASSFREGDTQY
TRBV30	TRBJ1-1	ACRTVNTEAF
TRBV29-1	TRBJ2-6	SVEDLQGQRLSSGANVLT
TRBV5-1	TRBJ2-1	ASSAGTGNEQF
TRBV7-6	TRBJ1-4	ASSPDSPTNEKLF
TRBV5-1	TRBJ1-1	ASSLAGQANTEAF
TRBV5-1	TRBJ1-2	ASSKGQASYGYT
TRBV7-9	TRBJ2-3	ASSLVSDTQY
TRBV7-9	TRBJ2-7	ASSSQGYEQY
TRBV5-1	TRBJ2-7	ASSTGGQGSYEQY
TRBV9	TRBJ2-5	ASSQAPQGGWETQY
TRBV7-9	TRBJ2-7	ASGSTWGQPTGEQY
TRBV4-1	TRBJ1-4	ASSQRQGWEKLF
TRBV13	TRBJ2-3	ASSPGTTPSTDTQY
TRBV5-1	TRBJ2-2	ASSGLPNTGELF
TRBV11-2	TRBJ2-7	ASSSLSRASYEQY
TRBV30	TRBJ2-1	AWSGLAGPYNEQF
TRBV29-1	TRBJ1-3	SVKPGSSGNTIY
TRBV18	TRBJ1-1	ASSPLRNTEAF
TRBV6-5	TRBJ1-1	ASSRWGQGNTEAF
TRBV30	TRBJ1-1	AWVLLGHPNTEAF
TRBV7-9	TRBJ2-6	ASSLAGVGANVLT
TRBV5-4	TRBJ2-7	ASSPGTGGTYEQY
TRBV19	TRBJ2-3	ASSLQGDPSTDTQY
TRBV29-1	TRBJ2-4	SVGNRSKNIQY
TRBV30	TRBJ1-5	AWAKQGNQPQH
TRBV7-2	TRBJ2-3	ASSLVLGRPSTDTQY
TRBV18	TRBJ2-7	ASSPPPGVYEQY
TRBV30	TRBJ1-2	AWSRTGFDGYT
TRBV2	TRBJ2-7	ALGGSGYEQY
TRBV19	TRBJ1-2	ASSIDLDTYGYT
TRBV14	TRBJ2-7	ASSPSAGGYKQY
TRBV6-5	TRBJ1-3	ASSYSNPARGNTIY